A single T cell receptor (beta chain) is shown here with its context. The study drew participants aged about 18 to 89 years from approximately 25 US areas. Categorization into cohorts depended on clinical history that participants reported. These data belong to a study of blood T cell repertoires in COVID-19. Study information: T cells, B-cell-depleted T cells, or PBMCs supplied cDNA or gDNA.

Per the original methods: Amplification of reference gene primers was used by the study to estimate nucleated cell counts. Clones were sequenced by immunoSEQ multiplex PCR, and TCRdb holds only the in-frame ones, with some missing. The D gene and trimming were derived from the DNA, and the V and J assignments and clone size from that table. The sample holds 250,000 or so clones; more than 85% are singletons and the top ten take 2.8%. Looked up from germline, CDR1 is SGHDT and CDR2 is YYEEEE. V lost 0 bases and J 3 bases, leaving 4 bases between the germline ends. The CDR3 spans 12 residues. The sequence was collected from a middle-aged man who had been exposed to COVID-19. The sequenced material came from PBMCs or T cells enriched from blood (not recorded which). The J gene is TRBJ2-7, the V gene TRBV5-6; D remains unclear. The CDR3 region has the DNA TGTGCCAGCAGCTTGGGAGACTACGAGCAGTACTTC. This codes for CASSLGDYEQYF.